This T cell receptor beta chain is drawn from a study of blood T cell repertoires in COVID-19. This CDR3 has 17 residues. V was pared by 6 bases and J by 1 base, with 9 bases of the junction left unmatched. Per germline, CDR1 ENHRY and CDR2 SYGVKD. The assay was immunoSEQ multiplex PCR, and TCRdb's table has in-frame clones only and misses some. The table lists hundreds of thousands of clones, approximately 89% of them singletons. The sample comprised peripheral blood. This chain uses TRBV10-3 with TRBJ2-6; 7 nucleotides agree with TRBD1. This TCR was recovered from a woman between 18 and 29 years old who had recovered from COVID-19. CDR3 sequence: CAISNRDSTSGANVLTF. For the CDR3, the DNA is TGTGCCATCAGCAACCGGGACAGCACATCTGGGGCCAACGTCCTGACTTTC.